This T cell receptor beta chain was recovered during a study of blood T cell repertoires in COVID-19. Study in general: Spain, Italy and the United States supplied samples that represented acute and convalescent COVID-19. T cells, B-cell-depleted T cells, or PBMCs provided the cDNA or gDNA that served as material.

As handled by the study authors: Cell counts per sample came from amplifying reference gene primers. The assay was immunoSEQ multiplex PCR, and TCRdb's table has in-frame clones only and misses some. Clone size and V and J calls were adopted from that table, with D and trimming inferred from the DNA. The table shows roughly 190,000 clones, with 60% to 85% occurring only once. Sequenced material: peripheral blood. This TCR derives from a woman between 50 and 59 years old with active or convalescent COVID-19.

The CDR3 region is CASSSGGQRFGGYTF. The CDR3 DNA reads as TGTGCCAGTAGCTCGGGTGGACAGCGCTTTGGTGGCTACACCTTC. The chain links TRBV19 to TRBJ1-2, with TRBD1 as a possible D gene (6 bases). V dropped 6 bases and J dropped 7 bases, with 21 bases sitting between them. From germline, CDR1 is LNHDA and CDR2 SQIVND (reference sequence). CDR3 length: 15 residues.